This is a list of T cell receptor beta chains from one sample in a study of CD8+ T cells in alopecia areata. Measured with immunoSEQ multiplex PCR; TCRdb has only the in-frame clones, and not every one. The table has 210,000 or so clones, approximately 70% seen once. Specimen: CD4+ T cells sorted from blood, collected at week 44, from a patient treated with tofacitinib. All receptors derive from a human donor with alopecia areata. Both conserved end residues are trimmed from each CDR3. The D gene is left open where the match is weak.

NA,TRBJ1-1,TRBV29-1,SVAAKPEAF
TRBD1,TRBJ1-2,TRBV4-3,ASSQGRGQGDSGYT
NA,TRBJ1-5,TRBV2,ASSGPGGNQPQH
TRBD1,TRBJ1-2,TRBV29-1,SVQGGTEGYT
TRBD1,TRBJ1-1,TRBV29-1,SVRGQGNTEAF
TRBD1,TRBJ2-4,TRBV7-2,ASSLAQGGIQY
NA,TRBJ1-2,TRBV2,ASEVRLNYGYT
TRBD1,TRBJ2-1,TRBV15,ATSRDRAGTGTDEQF
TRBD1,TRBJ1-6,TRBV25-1,ASSGDRGNSPLH
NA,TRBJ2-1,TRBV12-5,ASGSRNEQF
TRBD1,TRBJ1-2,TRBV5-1,ASSTGEDGYGYT
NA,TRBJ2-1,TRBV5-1,ASAQGGANSYNEQF
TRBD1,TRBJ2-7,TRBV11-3,ASSGTATYEQY
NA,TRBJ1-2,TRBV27,ASSSLTGSREGYT
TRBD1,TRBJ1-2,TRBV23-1,ASSQHKDLQTGKYGYT
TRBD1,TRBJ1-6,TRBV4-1,ASSRDRANSPLH
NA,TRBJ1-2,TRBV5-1,ASSTGTPDGYT
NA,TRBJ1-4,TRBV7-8,ASSLAAFRNEKLF
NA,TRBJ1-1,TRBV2,ASNVQVNTEAF
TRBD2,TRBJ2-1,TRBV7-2,ASSSLVGLAGNEQF
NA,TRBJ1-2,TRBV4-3,ASSLDGRSYGYT
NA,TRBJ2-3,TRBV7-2,ASSPSTDTQY
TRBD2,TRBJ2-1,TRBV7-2,ASSLESGGASEQF
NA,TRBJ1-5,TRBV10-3,AIWRGGNQPQH
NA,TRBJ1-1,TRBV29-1,SVEREMNTEAF
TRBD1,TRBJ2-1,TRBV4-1,ASSLTGTGNNEQF
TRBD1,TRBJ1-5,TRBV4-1,ASSQEWGQNQPQH
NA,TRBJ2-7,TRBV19,ASSGVNYEQY
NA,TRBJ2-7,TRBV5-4,ASSLESGARGYEQY
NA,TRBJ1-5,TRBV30,AWSDTGNQPQH
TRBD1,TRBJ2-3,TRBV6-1,ASRPGQTTDTQY
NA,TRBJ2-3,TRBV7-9,ASSRAGDTDTQY